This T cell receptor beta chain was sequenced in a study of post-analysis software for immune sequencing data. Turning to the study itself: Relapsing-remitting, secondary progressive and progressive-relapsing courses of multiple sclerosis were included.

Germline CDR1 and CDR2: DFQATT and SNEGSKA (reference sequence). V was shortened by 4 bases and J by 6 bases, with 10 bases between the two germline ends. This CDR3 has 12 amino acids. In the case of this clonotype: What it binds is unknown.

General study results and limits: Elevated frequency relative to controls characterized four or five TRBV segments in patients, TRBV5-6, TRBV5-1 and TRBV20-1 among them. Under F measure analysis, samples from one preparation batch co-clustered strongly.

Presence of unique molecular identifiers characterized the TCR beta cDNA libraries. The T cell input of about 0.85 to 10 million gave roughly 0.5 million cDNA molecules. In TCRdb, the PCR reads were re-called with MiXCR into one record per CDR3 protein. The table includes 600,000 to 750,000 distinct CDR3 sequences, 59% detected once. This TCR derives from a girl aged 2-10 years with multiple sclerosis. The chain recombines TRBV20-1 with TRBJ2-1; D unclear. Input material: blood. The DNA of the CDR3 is TGCAGTGCTAACGTTTGGGCCAATGAGCAGTTCTTC. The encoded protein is CSANVWANEQFF.